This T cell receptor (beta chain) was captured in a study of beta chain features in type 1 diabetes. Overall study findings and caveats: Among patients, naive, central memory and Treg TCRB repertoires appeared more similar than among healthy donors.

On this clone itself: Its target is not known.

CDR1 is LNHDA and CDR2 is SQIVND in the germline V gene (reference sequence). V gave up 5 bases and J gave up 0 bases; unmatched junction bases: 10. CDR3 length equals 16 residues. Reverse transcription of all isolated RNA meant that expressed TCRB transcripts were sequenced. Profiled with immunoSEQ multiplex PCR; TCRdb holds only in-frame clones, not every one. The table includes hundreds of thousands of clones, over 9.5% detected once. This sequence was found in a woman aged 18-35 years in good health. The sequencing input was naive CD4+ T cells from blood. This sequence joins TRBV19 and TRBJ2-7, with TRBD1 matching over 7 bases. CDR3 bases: TGTGCCAGTAGTTTGTCCGGGACAGAAAGCTCCTACGAGCAGTACTTC. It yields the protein CASSLSGTESSYEQYF.